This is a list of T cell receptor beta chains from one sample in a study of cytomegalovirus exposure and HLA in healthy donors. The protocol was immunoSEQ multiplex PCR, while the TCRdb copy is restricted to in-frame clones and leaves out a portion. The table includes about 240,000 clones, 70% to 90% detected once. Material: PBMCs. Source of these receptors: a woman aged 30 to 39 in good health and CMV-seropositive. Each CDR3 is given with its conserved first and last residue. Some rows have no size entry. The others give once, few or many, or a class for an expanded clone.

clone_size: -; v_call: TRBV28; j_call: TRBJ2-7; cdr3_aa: CASSPDKSYEQYF
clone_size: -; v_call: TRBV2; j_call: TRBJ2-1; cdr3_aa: CASRLAGGLSIEQFF
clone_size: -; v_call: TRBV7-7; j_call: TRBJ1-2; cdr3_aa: CASSPQIETRGYGYTF
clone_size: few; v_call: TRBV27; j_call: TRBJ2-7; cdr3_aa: CATQQGLEQYF
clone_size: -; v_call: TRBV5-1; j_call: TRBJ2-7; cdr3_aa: CASSLTGNYEQYF
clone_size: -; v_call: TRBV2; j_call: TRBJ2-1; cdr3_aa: CASSVSLYNEQFF
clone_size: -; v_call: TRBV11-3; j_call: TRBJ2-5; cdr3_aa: CASSSSGGRWETQYF
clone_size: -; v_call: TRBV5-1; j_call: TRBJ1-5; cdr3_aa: CASSLAGREQPQHF
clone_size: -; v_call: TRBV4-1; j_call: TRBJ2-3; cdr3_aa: CASSQESSGSSDTQYF
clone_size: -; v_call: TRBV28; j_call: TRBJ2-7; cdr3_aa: CASSSTGSPYEQYF
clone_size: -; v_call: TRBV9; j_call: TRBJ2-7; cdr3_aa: CASSLRTGGSYEQYF
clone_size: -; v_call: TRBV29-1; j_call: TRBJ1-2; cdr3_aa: CSVGGQGNYGYTF
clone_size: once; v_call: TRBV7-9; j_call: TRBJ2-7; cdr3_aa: CASSDSGRADEQYF
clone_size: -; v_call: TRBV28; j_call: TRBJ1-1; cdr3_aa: CATKLSRTAYEAFF
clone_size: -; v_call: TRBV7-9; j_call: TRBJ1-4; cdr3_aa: CASSPPTGINEKLFF
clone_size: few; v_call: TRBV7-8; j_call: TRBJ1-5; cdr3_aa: CASSLFQDSNQPQHF
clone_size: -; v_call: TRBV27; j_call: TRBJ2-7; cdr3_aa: CASRPRSGRLTYEQYF
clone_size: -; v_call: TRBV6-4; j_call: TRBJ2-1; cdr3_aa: CASSDGLAGDNEQFF
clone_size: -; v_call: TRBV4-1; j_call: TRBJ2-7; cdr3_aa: CASSQGLAADYEQYF
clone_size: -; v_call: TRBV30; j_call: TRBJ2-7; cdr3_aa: CAWSDRDHEQYF
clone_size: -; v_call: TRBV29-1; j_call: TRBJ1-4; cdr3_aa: CSAGSGQGNEKLFF
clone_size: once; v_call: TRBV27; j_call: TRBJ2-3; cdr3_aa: CASSRGLSGEAFTDTQYF
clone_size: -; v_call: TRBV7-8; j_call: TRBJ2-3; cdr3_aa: CASSFVEQDTQYF
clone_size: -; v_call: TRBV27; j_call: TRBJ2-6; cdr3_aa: CASSLVIGRGANVLTF
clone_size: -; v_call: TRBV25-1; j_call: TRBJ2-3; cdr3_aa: CASSGRGQTDTQYF
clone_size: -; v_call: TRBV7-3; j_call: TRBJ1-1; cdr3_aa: CASSLTAGLPNTEAFF
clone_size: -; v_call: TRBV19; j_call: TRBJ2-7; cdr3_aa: CASSMLGYEQYF
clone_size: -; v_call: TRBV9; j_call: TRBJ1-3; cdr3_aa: CASSDSSGNTIYF
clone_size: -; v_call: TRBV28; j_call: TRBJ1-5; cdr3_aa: CANRRGNQPQHF
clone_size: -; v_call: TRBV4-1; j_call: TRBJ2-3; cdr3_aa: CASSQSGSTDTQYF
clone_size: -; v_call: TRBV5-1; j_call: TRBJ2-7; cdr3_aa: CASSPGSPYEQYF
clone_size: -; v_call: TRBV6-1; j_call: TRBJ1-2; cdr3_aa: CASRHGADYGYTF
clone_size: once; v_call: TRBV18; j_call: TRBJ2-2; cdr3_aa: CASSPSTSGITGELFF
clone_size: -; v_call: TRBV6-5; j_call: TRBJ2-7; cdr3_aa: CASSSATSAYEQYF
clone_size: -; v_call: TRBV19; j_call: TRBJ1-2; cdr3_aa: CASSITGDGNYGYTF
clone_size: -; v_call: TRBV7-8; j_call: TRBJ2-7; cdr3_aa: CASSPGTSGTMISYEQYF
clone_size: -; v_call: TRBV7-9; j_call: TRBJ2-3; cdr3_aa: CATGTDTQYF
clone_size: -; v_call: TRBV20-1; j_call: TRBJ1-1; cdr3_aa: CSARDRASTFF
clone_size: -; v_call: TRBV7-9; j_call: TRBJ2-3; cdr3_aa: CASSLGELWREGRTDTQYF
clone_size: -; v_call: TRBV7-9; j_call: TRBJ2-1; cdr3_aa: CASSLDGGLEQFF
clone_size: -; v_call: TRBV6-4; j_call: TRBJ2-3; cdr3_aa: CASSDSYGDTQYF
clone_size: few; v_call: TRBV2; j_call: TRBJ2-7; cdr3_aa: CATSQGQGEGKQYF
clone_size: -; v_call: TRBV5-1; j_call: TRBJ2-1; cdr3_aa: CASSFLDRGDEQFF
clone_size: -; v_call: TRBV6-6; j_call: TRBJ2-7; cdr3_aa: CASSKLGSLISYEQYF
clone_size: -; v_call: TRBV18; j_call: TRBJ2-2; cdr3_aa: CASSPPYGATGELFF
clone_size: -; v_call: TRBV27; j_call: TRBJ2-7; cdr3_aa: CASMRLQGYEQYF
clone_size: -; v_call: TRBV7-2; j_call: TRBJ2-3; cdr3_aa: CASRQPGWPTDTQYF
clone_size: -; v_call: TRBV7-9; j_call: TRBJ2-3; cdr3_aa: CASSWAGQLTDTQYF
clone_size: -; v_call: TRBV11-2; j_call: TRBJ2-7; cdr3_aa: CASSLAGLSYEQYF
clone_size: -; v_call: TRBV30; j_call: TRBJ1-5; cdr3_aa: CAWSTGGRSQPQHF
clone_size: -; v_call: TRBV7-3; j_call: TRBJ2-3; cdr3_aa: CASSAGTGMYF
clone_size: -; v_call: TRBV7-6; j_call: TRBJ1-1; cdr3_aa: CASSWDRDTEAFF